The entry that follows covers one T cell receptor (beta chain) sequence. The CDR3 has 16 residues. CDR1 is LGHNA and CDR2 is YNFKEQ in the germline V gene. V trimming: 3 bases; J trimming: 3 bases; junction bases outside the gene matches: 6. As handled by the study authors: Cell counts per sample came from amplifying reference gene primers. The data were produced by immunoSEQ multiplex PCR, yet TCRdb's version contains in-frame clones alone and is incomplete. The V and J calls and the clone size are those of that table, but D and trimming were determined from the DNA. Among hundreds of thousands of clones, over 75% were seen once, and the ten largest hold 9% to 9.5%. The data were obtained in a study of blood T cell repertoires in COVID-19. Study information: COVID-19 samples, acute and convalescent, were from the United States, Italy and Spain. From T cells, B-cell-depleted T cells, or PBMCs came the material, which was cDNA or gDNA.

Sequenced input: peripheral blood. This chain uses TRBV4-2 with TRBJ2-7; TRBD2 aligns across 12 bases. The sequence was obtained from a man between 18 and 35 years old with active or convalescent COVID-19. CDR3 sequence: CASSQELTSGGYEQYF. In nucleotides, the CDR3 is TGTGCCAGCAGCCAGGAACTGACTAGCGGGGGCTACGAGCAGTACTTC.